Sequencing of this TCR beta chain was carried out in a study of cytomegalovirus exposure and HLA in healthy donors. On the study more broadly: The same platform used for the roughly 650 first-cohort repertoires was also used for the approximately 120 validation repertoires, as a later analysis reported. Study-level findings and limits: In the 95 to 150 validation repertoires, a later analysis found that first-cohort TCR clusters tended to co-occur. Reports credit the classifier with highly specific, highly sensitive diagnosis of cytomegalovirus status.

This CDR3 has 14 residues. CDR1 is GTSNPN and CDR2 is SVGIG in the germline V gene (reference sequence). V was clipped by 3 bases and J by 1 base, with 12 bases between them. Details on this clone: Antigen: not known.

The donors were in the approximately 120-subject validation cohort; that cohort was separate from the approximately 670-subject first cohort. Libraries were prepared by immunoSEQ multiplex PCR; TCRdb keeps only in-frame clonotypes and omits some of them. This sample has a few hundred thousand clones, with roughly 85% found just once. The origin of this receptor is a woman under 30 in good health and CMV-seronegative. The sequenced sample was PBMCs. The chain combines TRBV30 with TRBJ1-2; D possibly corresponds to TRBD1 (5 bases). CDR3 residues: CAWRSRGFNYGYTF. Here the CDR3 DNA reads TGTGCCTGGAGGAGCCGGGGGTTTAACTATGGCTACACCTTC.